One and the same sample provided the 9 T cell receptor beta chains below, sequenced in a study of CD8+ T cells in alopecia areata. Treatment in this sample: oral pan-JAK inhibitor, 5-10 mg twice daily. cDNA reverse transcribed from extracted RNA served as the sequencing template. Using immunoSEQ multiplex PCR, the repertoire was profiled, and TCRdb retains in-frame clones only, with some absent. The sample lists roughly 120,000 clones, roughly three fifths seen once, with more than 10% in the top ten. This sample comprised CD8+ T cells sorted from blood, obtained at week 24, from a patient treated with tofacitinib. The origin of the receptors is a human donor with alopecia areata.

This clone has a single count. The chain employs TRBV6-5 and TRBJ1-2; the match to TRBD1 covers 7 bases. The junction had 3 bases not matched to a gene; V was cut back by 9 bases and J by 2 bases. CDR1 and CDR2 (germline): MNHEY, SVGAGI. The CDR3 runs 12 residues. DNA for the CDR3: TGTGCCAGTTACAGGGGAAACTATGGCTACACCTTC. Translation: CASYRGNYGYTF.

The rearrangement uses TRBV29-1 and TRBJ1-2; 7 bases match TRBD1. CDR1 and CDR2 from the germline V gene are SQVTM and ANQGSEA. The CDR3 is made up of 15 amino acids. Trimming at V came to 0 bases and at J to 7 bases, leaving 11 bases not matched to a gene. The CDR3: CSVEDLEGAGSGYTF. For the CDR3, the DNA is TGCAGCGTTGAAGATCTGGAGGGGGCCGGGAGTGGCTACACCTTC.

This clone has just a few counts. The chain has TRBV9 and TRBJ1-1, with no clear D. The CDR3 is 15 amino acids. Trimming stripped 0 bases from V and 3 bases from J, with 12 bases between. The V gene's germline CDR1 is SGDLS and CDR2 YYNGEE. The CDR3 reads CASSVGFGMDTEAFF. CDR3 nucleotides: TGTGCCAGCAGCGTAGGTTTCGGGATGGACACTGAAGCTTTCTTT. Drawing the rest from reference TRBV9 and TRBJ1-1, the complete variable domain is DSGVTQTPKHLITATGQRVTLRCSPRSGDLSVYWYQQSLDQGLQFLIQYYNGEERAKGNILERFSAQQFPDLHSELNLSSLELGDSALYFCASSVGFGMDTEAFFGQGTRLTVV.

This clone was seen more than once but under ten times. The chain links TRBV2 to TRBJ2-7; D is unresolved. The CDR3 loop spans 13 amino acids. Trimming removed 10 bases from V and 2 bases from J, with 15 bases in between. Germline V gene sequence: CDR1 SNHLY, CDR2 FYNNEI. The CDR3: CAKQAANAYEQYF. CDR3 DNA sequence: TGTGCCAAGCAGGCAGCCAATGCCTACGAGCAGTACTTC.

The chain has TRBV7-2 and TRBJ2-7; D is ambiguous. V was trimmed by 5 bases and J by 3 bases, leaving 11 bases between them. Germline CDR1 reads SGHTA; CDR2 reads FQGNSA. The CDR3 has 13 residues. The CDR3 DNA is TGTGCCAGCAGCCCCATAAATGACTACGAGCAGTACTTC. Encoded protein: CASSPINDYEQYF.

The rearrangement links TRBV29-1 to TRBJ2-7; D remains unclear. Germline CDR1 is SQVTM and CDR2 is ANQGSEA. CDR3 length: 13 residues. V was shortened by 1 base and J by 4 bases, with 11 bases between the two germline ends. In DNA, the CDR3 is TGCAGCGTTGAAGGGGTCGGTCGGTACGAGCAGTACTTC. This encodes CSVEGVGRYEQYF.

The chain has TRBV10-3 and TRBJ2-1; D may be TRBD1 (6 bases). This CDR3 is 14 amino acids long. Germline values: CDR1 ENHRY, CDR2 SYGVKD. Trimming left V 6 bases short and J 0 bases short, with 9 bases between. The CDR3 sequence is CAIRQGNSYNEQFF. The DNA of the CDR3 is TGTGCCATCAGGCAGGGGAACTCCTACAATGAGCAGTTCTTC.

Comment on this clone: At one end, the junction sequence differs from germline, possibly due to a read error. CDR3 sequence reads: CASSSRGRQETQYF. CDR3 bases: TGTGCTAGCAGCTCAAGGGGCCGGCAGGAGACCCAGTACTTC. V and J are TRBV7-7 and TRBJ2-5, with a tentative D call TRBD1 (5 bases). CDR1 and CDR2 from the germline V gene are SSHAT and FNYEAQ (reference sequence). The CDR3 runs to 14 residues. The whole variable domain, filled in from reference TRBV7-7 and TRBJ2-5, reads GAGVSQSPRYKVTKRGQDVTLRCDPISSHATLYWYQQALGQGPEFLTYFNYEAQPDKSGLPSDRFSAERPEGSISTLTIQRTEQRDSAMYRCASSSRGRQETQYFGPGTRLLVL.

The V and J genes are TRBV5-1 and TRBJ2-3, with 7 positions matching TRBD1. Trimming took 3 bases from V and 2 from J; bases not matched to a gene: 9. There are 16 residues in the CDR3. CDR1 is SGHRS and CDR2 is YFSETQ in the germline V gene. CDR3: CASSSDRERVTDTQYF. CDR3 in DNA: TGCGCCAGCAGCTCCGACAGGGAGAGGGTCACAGATACGCAGTATTTT.